Sequencing of this T cell receptor beta chain was carried out in a study of Graves' ophthalmopathy and Graves' hyperthyroidism. Amplification targeted the TCR beta CDR3 regions, with RNA transcripts as the source material. RT-PCR with HTBI primers came first, then second-round multiplex PCR. MiXCR, applied by TCRdb to the multiplex PCR reads, yields one record per CDR3 protein. This table holds about 1.2 million distinct CDR3 sequences, roughly two fifths found once. Trimming pared 4 bases from V and 5 bases from J, leaving 30 bases between. CDR1 and CDR2 (germline): SGDLS, YYNGEE. The CDR3 has 19 amino acids.

The genes are TRBV9 and TRBJ2-5; D perhaps matches TRBD1 (6 bases). Sequenced: peripheral blood or thyroid tissue (not recorded which). The TCR originated in an adult man with Graves' hyperthyroidism. The CDR3 region is CASSLSLGRLGHVRETQYF. CDR3 nucleotides: TGTGCCAGCAGCTTATCTTTGGGGCGGTTGGGACATGTACGGGAGACCCAGTACTTC.